The 17 T cell receptor beta chains in this list originate from one sample, sequenced in a study of control samples from healthy donors and cancer patients. Profiling relied on immunoSEQ multiplex PCR, and the TCRdb table lists in-frame clones only, not all of them. This table has 170,000 or so clones, about 93% appearing once. Input material: blood. These receptors all come from a man aged 18-30 years in good health.

This clone occurred once. This sequence joins TRBV19 and TRBJ1-4; D gene uncertain. The CDR3 extends over 12 amino acids. Trimming removed 3 bases from V and 8 bases from J, with 7 bases in between. Germline-derived CDR1 and CDR2 are LNHDA and SQIVND (reference sequence). In nucleotides, the CDR3 is TGTGCCAGTAGTATGCGGGGAGAAAAACTGTTTTTT. As protein: CASSMRGEKLFF.

This sequence joins TRBV2 and TRBJ1-4; D unresolved. Germline CDR1 and CDR2: SNHLY and FYNNEI. The length of the CDR3 is 14 residues. V was pared by 5 bases and J by 8 bases, with 15 bases between. CDR3 in DNA: TGTGCCAGCAGTCCCACAGTTAATATCGAAAAACTGTTTTTT. It translates to CASSPTVNIEKLFF. The variable domain in full, with the rest retrieved from reference TRBV2 and TRBJ1-4, is EPEVTQTPSHQVTQMGQEVILRCVPISNHLYFYWYRQILGQKVEFLVSFYNNEISEKSEIFDDQFSVERPDGSNFTLKIRSTKLEDSAMYFCASSPTVNIEKLFFGSGTQLSVL.

The genes are TRBV13 and TRBJ1-1; TRBD1 matches at 10 bases. The CDR3 is 14 residues long. In germline, CDR1 is PRHDT, CDR2 FYEKMQ (reference sequence). V lost 2 bases, J lost 8 bases, and 5 bases stayed unmatched. The CDR3 nucleotides read TGTGCCAGCAGCTTAAGACAGGGGGCAGGGGAAGCTTTCTTT. Its translation: CASSLRQGAGEAFF.

This clone was observed once. The chain is built from TRBV10-1 and TRBJ1-1; the D is unclear. The CDR3 consists of 13 residues. V was pared by 11 bases and J by 4 bases, with 17 bases between. Germline-derived CDR1 and CDR2 are WNHNN and SYGVQD (reference sequence). CDR3 nucleotides: TGCGCCTCAAAAAGAGGAGCCAGCACTGAAGCTTTCTTT. This gives the protein CASKRGASTEAFF.

J is TRBJ2-2 and V is TRBV9; perhaps TRBD1 as D (5 bases). V was pared by 5 bases and J by 2 bases, with 10 bases between. The germline V gene encodes CDR1 SGDLS and CDR2 YYNGEE. There are 14 residues in the CDR3. The CDR3 nucleotides read TGTGCCAGCAGACAGACAGCAAACACCGGGGAGCTGTTTTTT. It is translated as CASRQTANTGELFF.

The gene calls are TRBV19 and TRBJ1-2; 7 nucleotides match TRBD1. Germline V gene sequence: CDR1 LNHDA, CDR2 SQIVND (reference sequence). There are 15 residues in the CDR3. The junction had 4 bases not matched to a gene; V was cut back by 3 bases and J by 0 bases. The CDR3 protein is CASSIAGTANYGYTF. In DNA form, the CDR3 reads TGTGCCAGTAGTATTGCCGGGACAGCTAACTATGGCTACACCTTC.

In this sample, this clone turned up once. V gene TRBV18 combines with J gene TRBJ2-2, with 13 nucleotides matching TRBD2. V dropped 4 bases and J dropped 1; count of bases not matched to a gene: 3. This CDR3 has 17 amino acids. Germline CDR1 KGHSH, CDR2 LQKENI. The CDR3 DNA is TGTGCCAGCTCACAAGGACTAGCGGGGGAGAACACCGGGGAGCTGTTTTTT. It translates to CASSQGLAGENTGELFF.

DNA for the CDR3: TGTGCCAGCAGCCCGGACCGGGAAAAACTGTTTTTT. It codes for CASSPDREKLFF. V usage is TRBV5-4 and J usage is TRBJ1-4, with unresolved D. With 4 bases removed from V and 8 bases from J, the gap between germline ends came to 9 bases. Looked up from germline, CDR1 is SGHNT and CDR2 is YYREEE (reference sequence). This CDR3 has 12 amino acids.

The genes are TRBV7-3 and TRBJ2-7; D may match TRBD1 or TRBD2 (5 bases each). The CDR3 consists of 14 residues. Germline V lookup: CDR1 SGHTA, CDR2 FQGTGA. V was cut by 1 base and J by 0 bases, with 7 bases left in between. DNA of the CDR3: TGTGCCAGCAGCTTAAACGGGGCCTCCTACGAGCAGTACTTC. Its protein product is CASSLNGASYEQYF.

J is TRBJ1-3 and V is TRBV11-3; D gene unclear. The CDR3 contains 14 residues. Trimming removed 6 bases at V and 0 bases at J, with 9 bases between. Germline CDR1 and CDR2: SGHNT and YENEEA. The CDR3 protein is CASSSQNSGNTIYF. Here the CDR3 DNA reads TGTGCCAGCAGTTCCCAAAACTCTGGAAACACCATATATTTT.

This sequence joins TRBV18 and TRBJ1-2, with TRBD1 matching over 7 bases. This CDR3 has 15 residues. Germline V gene lookup returns CDR1 KGHSH and CDR2 LQKENI. V shed 6 bases and J 7 bases; nucleotides not matched to a gene: 14. DNA for the CDR3: TGTGCCAGCTCCCAGACCCGACAGGGACTGCGTGGCTACACCTTC. Translation: CASSQTRQGLRGYTF.

The gene calls are TRBV29-1 and TRBJ1-1; D remains unclear. Germline CDR1 and CDR2: SQVTM and ANQGSEA. V lost 2 bases and J 5 bases, leaving 12 bases between the germline ends. The CDR3 has 13 amino acids. DNA for the CDR3: TGCAGCGTTGAATCCCTCAGGTTAACTGAAGCTTTCTTT. This sequence encodes CSVESLRLTEAFF.

V gene TRBV6-6 combines with J gene TRBJ2-1; D possibly corresponds to TRBD2 (5 bases). The CDR3 covers 16 residues. The germline gives CDR1 MNHNY, CDR2 SVGAGI (reference sequence). Trimming left V 0 bases short and J 5 bases short, with 14 bases between. DNA of the CDR3: TGTGCCAGCAGTTACTCACGACTACCTACCGACAATGAGCAGTTCTTC. Its translation is CASSYSRLPTDNEQFF.

The chain carries TRBV29-1 and TRBJ2-1; 13 nucleotides match TRBD2. In germline, CDR1 is SQVTM, CDR2 ANQGSEA. This CDR3 contains 15 residues. Trimming cost V 6 bases and J 6 bases; bases outside gene matches: 8. CDR3 residues: CSVPQTSGGPNEQFF. Here the CDR3 DNA reads TGCAGCGTCCCCCAGACTAGCGGGGGGCCCAATGAGCAGTTCTTC.

This chain uses TRBV6-1 with TRBJ1-1; D gene uncertain. CDR1 is MNHNS, CDR2 SASEGT, per germline. Trimming removed 1 base from V and 1 base from J, with 7 bases in between. The CDR3 runs to 14 residues. CDR3 loop: CASSEGQANTEAFF. CDR3 DNA sequence: TGTGCCAGCAGTGAAGGGCAGGCGAACACTGAAGCTTTCTTT.

V usage is TRBV29-1 and J usage is TRBJ1-2; maybe TRBD1 (6 bases). CDR1 and CDR2 (germline): SQVTM, ANQGSEA. The CDR3 is 15 amino acids. Deletions cut 3 bases from V and 4 bases from J, with 18 bases between. The CDR3 loop is CSVEAGVPHGYGYTF. CDR3 DNA sequence: TGCAGCGTTGAGGCAGGGGTCCCCCACGGCTATGGCTACACCTTC.

This chain joins TRBV5-1 and TRBJ1-6; no reliable D call. The CDR3 runs 14 residues. CDR1 is SGHRS, CDR2 YFSETQ, per germline. V dropped 1 base and J dropped 3 bases, with 5 bases sitting between them. CDR3 DNA: TGCGCCAGCAGCTTGCTAGACTATAATTCACCCCTCCACTTT. Translated, it gives CASSLLDYNSPLHF.